A selection of T cell receptor beta chains follows, all from one sample in a study of T cell responses to AZD1222 COVID-19 vaccine. Generated by immunoSEQ multiplex PCR, the TCRdb table keeps only in-frame clones and is missing some. The table records 75,000 to 100,000 clones, about 85% of them present only once. The sample in question was peripheral blood, obtained on day 0 of AZD1222 vaccination. These receptors were collected from an adult in good health. Each CDR3 is given without its conserved first and last residue. Fields, in order: J gene, V gene, CDR3 protein.

j_gene: TRBJ2-3
v_gene: TRBV5-1
CDR3aa: ASSRGQGRSSTDTQY

j_gene: TRBJ2-2
v_gene: TRBV5-4
CDR3aa: ASSFLPGELF

j_gene: TRBJ2-1
v_gene: TRBV30
CDR3aa: AWETPSWQF

j_gene: TRBJ2-7
v_gene: TRBV7-9
CDR3aa: ASSPTGNEQY

j_gene: TRBJ1-2
v_gene: TRBV5-4
CDR3aa: ASSTHTRENYGYT

j_gene: TRBJ2-7
v_gene: TRBV7-2
CDR3aa: ASSFRAGGNEQY

j_gene: TRBJ2-7
v_gene: TRBV6-5
CDR3aa: ASTRTETSYEQY

j_gene: TRBJ1-1
v_gene: TRBV6-5
CDR3aa: ASKTLRDTEAF

j_gene: TRBJ1-5
v_gene: TRBV23-1
CDR3aa: ASSQSPGVYSQPQH

j_gene: TRBJ1-2
v_gene: TRBV5-1
CDR3aa: ASSWSGESRGYT

j_gene: TRBJ2-6
v_gene: TRBV27
CDR3aa: ASSLWWGGSSGANVLT

j_gene: TRBJ1-4
v_gene: TRBV19
CDR3aa: ASSNPGQWVREKLF

j_gene: TRBJ1-2
v_gene: TRBV21-1
CDR3aa: ASLWDHCLYGYT

j_gene: TRBJ2-2
v_gene: TRBV19
CDR3aa: ASSIGGWNTGELF

j_gene: TRBJ2-4
v_gene: TRBV30
CDR3aa: AWSVNSQNIQY

j_gene: TRBJ1-6
v_gene: TRBV9
CDR3aa: ASSVRGASPLH

j_gene: TRBJ1-1
v_gene: TRBV9
CDR3aa: ASSVVIQGALGTEAF

j_gene: TRBJ1-1
v_gene: TRBV30
CDR3aa: AWDRGGDTEAF

j_gene: TRBJ1-6
v_gene: TRBV11-2
CDR3aa: ASRAERRGWSPLH

j_gene: TRBJ1-2
v_gene: TRBV24-1
CDR3aa: ATSDTDGYT

j_gene: TRBJ2-7
v_gene: TRBV6-5
CDR3aa: ASSFRDRGPVGEQY

j_gene: TRBJ2-3
v_gene: TRBV5-5
CDR3aa: ASSLMRGDTDTQY

j_gene: TRBJ2-3
v_gene: TRBV7-2
CDR3aa: ASSLGGGPNTDTQY

j_gene: TRBJ1-2
v_gene: TRBV4-2
CDR3aa: ASSQLGQGIYGYT

j_gene: TRBJ2-5
v_gene: TRBV7-2
CDR3aa: ASSLGLAGSETQY

j_gene: TRBJ2-7
v_gene: TRBV6-2/TRBV6-3
CDR3aa: ASSHPGGGTYEQY

j_gene: TRBJ2-7
v_gene: TRBV5-1
CDR3aa: ASSWGDSSYEQY

j_gene: TRBJ2-1
v_gene: TRBV7-2
CDR3aa: ASSLAGSQINEQF

j_gene: TRBJ1-6
v_gene: TRBV2
CDR3aa: ASRPGQGDSPLH

j_gene: TRBJ2-3
v_gene: TRBV6-2/TRBV6-3
CDR3aa: ASSQSPGGSTDTQY

j_gene: TRBJ2-3
v_gene: TRBV5-1
CDR3aa: ASSRYLTGDTQY

j_gene: TRBJ2-6
v_gene: TRBV21-1
CDR3aa: ASSPAASGANVLT

j_gene: TRBJ2-3
v_gene: TRBV7-3
CDR3aa: ASSEGPGQAQY

j_gene: TRBJ1-5
v_gene: TRBV18
CDR3aa: ASSPRQGVEPQH

j_gene: TRBJ2-3
v_gene: TRBV12-5
CDR3aa: ASGFRTGGVDTQY

j_gene: TRBJ1-1
v_gene: TRBV14
CDR3aa: ASSQLLGRPTEAF

j_gene: TRBJ1-5
v_gene: TRBV30
CDR3aa: AWSGGGNQPQH

j_gene: TRBJ2-3
v_gene: TRBV7-2
CDR3aa: ASSFYGGGPTDTQY

j_gene: TRBJ1-1
v_gene: TRBV12-3/TRBV12-4
CDR3aa: ASSFSEGTEAF

j_gene: TRBJ2-7
v_gene: TRBV4-1
CDR3aa: ASSQDTGGYEQY

j_gene: TRBJ1-5
v_gene: TRBV3-1/TRBV3-2
CDR3aa: ASSQGQGRNQPQH

j_gene: TRBJ2-1
v_gene: TRBV6-4
CDR3aa: ASSERGAGYEQF

j_gene: TRBJ1-5
v_gene: TRBV6-5
CDR3aa: ASSYLGSQPQH

j_gene: TRBJ1-2
v_gene: TRBV19
CDR3aa: ASSIIRGPYGYT

j_gene: TRBJ2-2
v_gene: TRBV7-9
CDR3aa: ASSLRQGVPTGELF

j_gene: TRBJ2-3
v_gene: TRBV7-9
CDR3aa: ASSSLRITDTQY

j_gene: TRBJ1-1
v_gene: TRBV7-9
CDR3aa: ASSFYGNTEAF

j_gene: TRBJ2-1
v_gene: TRBV18
CDR3aa: ASSSRETPF

j_gene: TRBJ1-1
v_gene: TRBV19
CDR3aa: ASSIGQMNTEAF

j_gene: TRBJ2-3
v_gene: TRBV4-1
CDR3aa: ASSRGLAGGQGSTDTQY

j_gene: TRBJ2-1
v_gene: TRBV6-6
CDR3aa: ASSQGGNYNEQF

j_gene: TRBJ2-7
v_gene: TRBV2
CDR3aa: ASTGDSLYEQY

j_gene: TRBJ1-2
v_gene: TRBV4-3
CDR3aa: ASSPHNVGGLRGYT

j_gene: TRBJ2-1
v_gene: TRBV4-3
CDR3aa: ASSQGGGFGNEQF

j_gene: TRBJ1-4
v_gene: TRBV6-6
CDR3aa: ASSPPQGPLTNEKLF